The clone carrying this T cell receptor beta chain was seen once. As yet, its antigen is unknown. Trimming removed 5 bases from V and 6 bases from J; junction bases left unmatched: 7. Germline V CDR1 and CDR2: SNHLY, FYNNEI. The CDR3 spans 15 residues. The method was immunoSEQ multiplex PCR; TCRdb's version includes in-frame clones alone and lacks a portion of them. Of 57,000 or so clones listed, approximately 80% are singletons. The data stem from a study of PD-L1 blockade in urothelial cancer. Study-wide background: Bladder-origin urothelial cancer in males covered about 85% of the 29 patients. Analysis of the blood was performed 3 weeks (second dose) and 6 weeks after treatment start. Median T cell yield per blood sample was about 140,000 cells.

The study, taken as a whole, reports: Below-median pretreatment blood TCR clonality predicted better survival.

This material consisted of PBMCs, taken around atezolizumab (anti-PD-L1) treatment. The chain joins TRBV2 to TRBJ2-1, with TRBD2 identical over 10 bases. The TCR was taken from a man between 65 and 85 years old with urothelial cancer. CDR3 residues: CASSWGASGSNEQFF. CDR3 nucleotide sequence: TGTGCCAGCAGTTGGGGGGCTAGCGGGAGCAATGAGCAGTTCTTC.